This T cell receptor (beta chain) was sequenced in a study of T cells in tuberculosis (dated by TCRdb to 2017 to 2018). For the study in its entirety: The study combined CD1B tetramers and high-throughput TCR immunosequencing to characterize T cells specific for the mycobacterial lipid antigen glucose monomycolate (GMM). In a South African clinical cohort, IGRA-negative adolescents, IGRA-positive adolescents with latent tuberculosis and adults with active tuberculosis were compared, with about eleven people in each group.

Via the germline V gene, CDR1 is MGHRA and CDR2 YSYEKL. V lost 3 bases and J lost 2 bases, and the count of bases not matched to a germline gene is 5. The CDR3 starts with the cysteine, ends with the phenylalanine, and has 15 residues. The only DNA kept is the CDR3, 45 bases in frame from the first base. Study-wide findings and limitations: A classifier using the diverse GMM-specific repertoire reached 87% accuracy (AUROC 0.8 to 0.95), compared with 70% accuracy using GEM motif frequencies. Clinical samples were chosen by availability of cryopreserved specimens, and active tuberculosis cases were adults while controls were adolescents. Compared with IGRA-negative controls, TCR-alpha repertoires from active tuberculosis had smaller mean NN-distances to GMM-specific TCRs, which suggests clonal expansion of these TCRs. Smaller NN-distances were partly driven by shorter CDR3-alpha lengths in active tuberculosis patients, and statistical significance was not reached for the TCR-beta difference.

On this clone itself: Its antigen remains undetermined. Base qualities are not provided; no much larger clone lies one nucleotide away.

The immunoSEQ multiplex PCR assay was used to generate TCR libraries, with TCR-beta and/or TCR-alpha/delta assays applied to each sample. Amplified TCR libraries were sequenced on the Illumina high-throughput platform. Per the original workflow: Clustering and dimensionality reduction relied on pairwise TCRdist distances among GMM-specific receptors from T cells that were either sorted ex vivo or expanded in vitro. Each clinical repertoire was assigned a mean NN-distance score, defined as the average TCRdist to the nearest 10% of tetramer-positive reference sequences. To compute GEM TCR motif frequency, the fraction of unique TCRs matching known GEM sequences by V/J usage and CDR3 length was calculated. Active tuberculosis was classified by linear discriminant analysis with leave-one-out cross-validation, implemented in scikit-learn. TCRdb obtained this table from immuneACCESS and retained in-frame rearrangements with V and J assigned. These tables miss some clones; where compared with another copy, unresolved V genes account for less than half of the shortfall, and the remainder is unexplained. The V and J calls and clone size were taken over from that table, and D and trimming were inferred from the DNA. The sample has about 43,000 clones on record, approximately 94% of them singletons. In total, the top ten clones hold about 2% of the sample.

At study entry, adolescents were screened for latent tuberculosis infection using a tuberculin skin test and the QuantiFERON-TB GOLD In-Tube IGRA. Immunosequencing was performed on unsorted cryopreserved PBMC, with 90,000 to 100,000 T cells per clinical donor covered on average. Eleven high schools in the Worcester region of the Western Cape, South Africa, served as enrollment sites for adolescents aged 12 to 18 years. Ten or so M. tuberculosis-infected adolescents and around ten uninfected adolescents, matched for age and sex, were selected. PBMC from adolescents were isolated by density centrifugation from freshly drawn heparinized blood and were then cryopreserved.

Recombination linked TRBV4-1 to TRBJ2-3, and 7 junctional nucleotides match TRBD2. The sequence derives from a donor aged 10 to 29 with latent tuberculosis or without tuberculosis infection. Some clones in this sample may be carry-over from other donors' samples. The source material was PBMCs. The base sequence is TGCGCCAGCAGCCACCCTAGCGGTTACACAGATACGCAGTATTTT. Its translation reads: CASSHPSGYTDTQYF.